The clone carrying this TCR beta chain has at least ten counts. The sample belongs to a study of T-cell reconstitution after alpha-beta-depleted transplantation in children. The CDR3 spans 13 residues. V gave up 5 bases and J gave up 4 bases; unmatched junction bases: 4. Germline CDR1 reads SGHTA; CDR2 reads FQGNSA. Unique molecular identifiers were used in preparing the TCRbeta library. Via MiXCR, TCRdb re-called the PCR reads, giving one row per CDR3 protein. The sample has a few hundred thousand distinct CDR3 sequences; around 9.7% are singletons. The receptor's source is a human donor who donated a stem cell graft to a child with SCID. V gene TRBV7-2 combines with J gene TRBJ1-1, with 7 bases fitting TRBD1. This specimen consisted of PBMCs from the stem cell graft donor, obtained from the stem cell graft. CDR3 DNA: TGTGCCAGCAGCGAAAGGGGGCGCACTGAAGCTTTCTTT. Translated: CASSERGRTEAFF.